Listed below are T cell receptor beta chains from one sample, sequenced in a study of blood T cell repertoires in COVID-19. Method: immunoSEQ multiplex PCR; TCRdb's copy keeps in-frame clones and lacks some. The table shows roughly 300,000 clones, with about 90% occurring only once. Sequenced input: peripheral blood. The source is a woman younger than 45 with COVID-19, enrolled during active disease. Both conserved end residues are part of each CDR3. Each record gives: D gene, V gene, clone size, J gene, CDR3 protein, CDR3 DNA. D genes are given only for firm matches. Only part of the rows carry a size: once, few, many, or a class if the clone is expanded.

D: TRBD2; V: TRBV7-2; size: few; J: TRBJ2-2; CDR3: CASSLGHGGGNTGELFF; DNA: TGTGCCAGCAGCTTGGGCCACGGCGGGGGAAACACCGGGGAGCTGTTTTTT
D: NA; V: TRBV11-2; size: few; J: TRBJ1-1; CDR3: CASSPIGMTIRDTEAFF; DNA: TGTGCCAGCAGCCCCATTGGTATGACAATCAGGGACACTGAAGCTTTCTTT
D: NA; V: TRBV7-2; size: NA; J: TRBJ1-5; CDR3: CASSPQSSVSQPQHF; DNA: TGTGCCAGCAGCCCTCAAAGCTCTGTGAGTCAGCCCCAGCATTTT
D: NA; V: TRBV4-3; size: NA; J: TRBJ1-2; CDR3: CASSQESGNGYTF; DNA: TGCGCCAGCAGCCAAGAGTCCGGGAATGGCTACACCTTC
D: NA; V: TRBV6-5; size: NA; J: TRBJ1-5; CDR3: CASSLQVIQHF; DNA: TGTGCCAGCAGCTTACAGGTAATCCAGCATTTT
D: TRBD2; V: TRBV19; size: NA; J: TRBJ2-1; CDR3: CASRIAGESYNEQFF; DNA: TGTGCCAGTAGAATAGCGGGGGAGTCCTACAATGAGCAGTTCTTC
D: TRBD1; V: TRBV9; size: NA; J: TRBJ1-5; CDR3: CASSATGGAEANQPQHF; DNA: TGTGCCAGCAGCGCAACAGGGGGCGCGGAGGCCAATCAGCCCCAGCATTTT
D: TRBD1; V: TRBV2; size: NA; J: TRBJ1-6; CDR3: CASRRDRGPNSPLHF; DNA: TGTGCCAGCAGGAGAGACAGGGGACCCAATTCACCCCTCCACTTT
D: NA; V: TRBV7-3; size: NA; J: TRBJ1-5; CDR3: CASSLQGGQPQHF; DNA: TGTGCCAGCAGCTTACAAGGGGGTCAGCCCCAGCATTTT
D: NA; V: TRBV19; size: NA; J: TRBJ2-2; CDR3: CASSSRMNTGELFF; DNA: TGTGCCAGTAGTAGCAGGATGAACACCGGGGAGCTGTTTTTT
D: NA; V: TRBV28; size: NA; J: TRBJ1-2; CDR3: CASSLFRSYGYTF; DNA: TGTGCCAGCAGTTTATTCCGTTCCTATGGCTACACCTTC
D: NA; V: TRBV6-5; size: NA; J: TRBJ1-1; CDR3: CASSPRTTAPTEAFF; DNA: TGTGCCAGCAGTCCCCGGACTACAGCCCCCACTGAAGCTTTCTTT
D: NA; V: TRBV2; size: few; J: TRBJ1-2; CDR3: CASSEQDIRGTF; DNA: TGTGCCAGCAGTGAACAGGATATAAGGGGCACCTTC
D: NA; V: TRBV29-1; size: NA; J: TRBJ1-3; CDR3: CSAQEEALSGNTIYF; DNA: TGCAGCGCCCAAGAGGAGGCGCTCTCTGGAAACACCATATATTTT
D: NA; V: TRBV28; size: NA; J: TRBJ1-6; CDR3: CASSLRGGSYNSPLHF; DNA: TGTGCCAGCAGTTTACGCGGGGGTAGCTATAATTCACCCCTCCACTTT
D: TRBD1; V: TRBV6-5; size: few; J: TRBJ1-2; CDR3: CASSRAGTGNYGYTF; DNA: TGTGCCAGCTCCCGGGCCGGGACAGGGAACTATGGCTACACCTTC
D: NA; V: TRBV6-5; size: NA; J: TRBJ2-5; CDR3: CASSYVSGLPEGAQYF; DNA: TGTGCCAGCAGTTACGTTTCCGGGCTGCCTGAGGGGGCCCAGTACTTC
D: NA; V: TRBV15; size: NA; J: TRBJ1-5; CDR3: CATSRALPGERAQHF; DNA: TGTGCCACCAGCAGAGCCCTCCCAGGGGAGAGGGCCCAGCATTTT
D: NA; V: TRBV11-3; size: NA; J: TRBJ1-6; CDR3: CASSLIRGRNSPLHF; DNA: TGTGCCAGCAGCTTAATTCGTGGGCGTAATTCACCCCTCCACTTT
D: NA; V: TRBV2; size: NA; J: TRBJ1-5; CDR3: CATQRDNNQPQHF; DNA: TGTGCCACTCAGCGGGACAACAATCAGCCCCAGCATTTT
D: NA; V: TRBV4-1; size: NA; J: TRBJ2-2; CDR3: CATRVFRRTGELFF; DNA: TGCGCCACCCGGGTTTTTCGCCGAACCGGGGAGCTGTTTTTT